This T cell receptor (beta chain) is from a study of TIL therapy for anti-PD-1-resistant metastatic lung cancer (dated by TCRdb to the early 2020s). Looking at the study overall: Among the enrolled patients, the median age was about 50 years (range roughly 35-75), and the median tumor PD-L1 proportion score was approximately 5.9%. The cohort was composed predominantly of lung adenocarcinoma, with several EGFR-mutant and two ALK-rearranged tumors included, and half of patients were identified as current or former smokers. Tumor and peripheral blood T cell receptor beta sequencing was used to track clonotypes across tumor, expanded TIL product and serial blood samples. A median non-synonymous tumor mutation burden of approximately 1.4 mutations per megabase was determined across the cohort by whole-exome sequencing.

Using bias-controlled multiplex PCR with the immunoSEQ v3 hsTCRB kit, the TCR beta CDR3 regions were amplified from genomic DNA. An Illumina NextSeq 500 was used to sequence the TCR libraries, reaching approximately 2 million read pairs at survey level or roughly 5-6.5 million at deep level. On the authors' methods: Clonality was reported by immunoSEQ Analyzer software, which also assigned V, D and J genes and filtered out non-productive sequences. Repertoires were compared using productive Simpson clonality and Morisita overlap index of productive TRB rearrangements between infused TIL and blood. TCRdb's version of the immuneACCESS table is confined to in-frame rearrangements and falls short of the full clone set. An unresolved V gene accounts for under half of the shortfall where checked; the remainder is of unknown origin. That table furnishes V, J and clone size, whereas the DNA furnished D and trimming. Here the sample has around 45,000 clones; just over 70% occur a single time. The ten biggest clones cover 4.5% to 7% of the sample.

On this clone itself: This receptor's antigen is unknown. Within one base of it there is no much larger clone, and no base qualities were kept.

Results and caveats for the whole study, not just this receptor: The study protocol defined all tumor marker inferences as exploratory. Clonal turnover during TIL culture was high, and many clones enriched in the product were not detected in the baseline tumor, suggesting clonal contraction instead of faithful expansion. Because the cohort was highly selected, with more treatment-naive, never-smoker and oncogene-addicted patients than is typical, generalizability is limited. Higher clonality and lower diversity were observed in expanded TIL cultures than in baseline intratumoral T cells (median clonality roughly 6% vs 31%, p < 0.0001).

This specimen's time point label, per the study, means: pre-treatment sample, taken before nivolumab and TIL therapy. The baseline tumor samples, taken from the same resection that was used to grow TIL, were excised metastases, most often pleural nodules or supraclavicular lymph nodes. Tumors were collected before any PD-1/PD-L1 blockade, after which patients were given nivolumab, and patients who progressed were given lymphodepletion, an infusion of expanded TIL and IL-2. Between October 2017 and January 2020, a dual-center phase I trial enrolled adults who had stage 4 NSCLC. The samples were obtained from a phase I trial that was single-arm and open-label and tested tumor-infiltrating lymphocyte therapy combined with nivolumab in advanced non-small cell lung cancer. Portions of each resected tumor were snap-frozen in liquid nitrogen and were stored at -80 degrees C. Tumor regions of interest were selected on H&E sections by laser-capture macrodissection, were pulverized into roughly 16 mg aliquots, and were extracted with Qiagen Allprep kits.

Clipping removes 0 bases from V and 3 bases from J, with 5 as the unmatched junction base count. CDR1 and CDR2, looked up from the germline V gene, are SGHRS and YFSETQ. Measured from the cysteine to the phenylalanine, the CDR3 is 15 residues long. The entry retains the CDR3 DNA only, 45 bases that are in frame from base 1. In this chain, TRBV5-1 is recombined with TRBJ2-5, with 7 junctional bases fitting TRBD2. The sequence came from a person aged 25-79 years with non-small cell lung cancer. The source material was tumor tissue, sampled at baseline. The CDR3 has the sequence CASSLAGLAEETQYF. The DNA reads as follows: TGCGCCAGCAGCTTGGCCGGTCTAGCGGAAGAGACCCAGTACTTC. Supplemented by the reference TRBV5-1 and TRBJ2-5 proteins around the CDR3, the complete variable domain is KAGVTQTPRYLIKTRGQQVTLSCSPISGHRSVSWYQQTPGQGLQFLFEYFSETQRNKGNFPGRFSGRQFSNSRSEMNVSTLELGDSALYLCASSLAGLAEETQYFGPGTRLLVL.